This is a list of T cell receptor beta chains from one sample in a study of cytomegalovirus exposure and HLA in healthy donors. The method was immunoSEQ multiplex PCR; TCRdb's version includes in-frame clones alone and lacks a portion of them. The ten top clones account for more than 8%, within a sample of 35,000 or so clones. The source material was PBMCs. The source of these receptors is a man aged 35 to 55 in good health and CMV-seropositive. Each CDR3 is given with its conserved first and last residue. D genes are given only for firm matches.

-,TRBJ2-7,TRBV14,CASSRGISGYEQYF,TGTGCCAGCAGCCGGGGGATTAGCGGCTACGAGCAGTACTTC
TRBD2,TRBJ2-2,TRBV10-3,CAISGTSATTNTGELFF,TGTGCCATCAGCGGGACTAGCGCGACTACGAACACCGGGGAGCTGTTTTTT
-,TRBJ2-7,TRBV11-3,CASTPWHRGGEQYF,TGTGCCAGCACTCCCTGGCACAGGGGGGGCGAGCAGTACTTC
-,TRBJ2-2,TRBV7-9,CASSSLYTGELFF,TGTGCCAGCAGCTCCCTATACACCGGGGAGCTGTTTTTT
TRBD1,TRBJ1-2,TRBV27,CASSDQTLHRGYYGYTF,TGTGCCAGCAGCGACCAAACCCTTCACAGGGGGTACTATGGCTACACCTTC
TRBD2,TRBJ2-2,TRBV19,CASSGTSGITGELFF,TGTGCCAGTAGCGGGACTAGCGGGATAACCGGGGAGCTGTTTTTT
-,TRBJ2-2,TRBV27,CASRNGGGNGELFF,TGTGCCAGCAGAAATGGAGGTGGAAACGGGGAGCTGTTTTTT
-,TRBJ2-7,TRBV11-2,CASRKLGKGYEQYF,TGTGCCAGCAGAAAACTAGGTAAAGGCTACGAGCAGTACTTC
TRBD2,TRBJ2-5,TRBV7-9,CASSLAGGEKETQYF,TGTGCCAGCAGCTTAGCGGGGGGGGAAAAAGAGACCCAGTACTTC
TRBD1,TRBJ1-2,TRBV10-3,CAISYSGTGDTNYGYTF,TGTGCCATCAGCTACTCCGGGACAGGGGATACAAACTATGGCTACACCTTC
TRBD2,TRBJ2-1,TRBV19,CASSRRQAGDNEQFF,TGTGCCAGTAGTAGAAGACAAGCGGGGGACAATGAGCAGTTCTTC
-,TRBJ1-1,TRBV7-8,CASSLGDSAAFF,TGTGCCAGCAGCTTGGGGGACTCAGCAGCTTTCTTT
TRBD1,TRBJ1-4,TRBV5-4,CASSYQGANEKLFF,TGTGCCAGCAGTTACCAGGGGGCTAATGAAAAACTGTTTTTT
TRBD1,TRBJ2-3,TRBV2,CASRGTGGTDTQYF,TGTGCCAGCAGGGGGACAGGCGGCACAGATACGCAGTATTTT
-,TRBJ1-2,TRBV7-9,CAARGPANYGYTF,TGTGCCGCGCGAGGGCCCGCTAACTATGGCTACACCTTC
TRBD2,TRBJ2-5,TRBV7-9,CAGSGSGRGTQYF,TGTGCCGGCAGCGGTAGCGGGAGAGGGACCCAGTACTTC
-,TRBJ1-2,TRBV27,CASSPPQTGFYGYTF,TGTGCCAGCAGTCCCCCCCAGACAGGATTCTATGGCTACACCTTC
TRBD1,TRBJ1-5,TRBV5-1,CASSRGDSSVGEPQHF,TGCGCCAGCAGCAGAGGGGACAGCTCAGTAGGGGAGCCCCAGCATTTT
TRBD2,TRBJ2-7,TRBV6-5,CASSYSAGGEQYF,TGTGCCAGCAGTTACTCGGCGGGAGGCGAGCAGTACTTC
TRBD2,TRBJ2-7,TRBV29-1,CSVREGLYEQYF,TGCAGCGTCCGGGAGGGACTCTACGAGCAGTACTTC
-,TRBJ2-1,TRBV7-9,CASSLSSARGSEQFF,TGTGCCAGCAGCTTAAGCTCGGCTAGGGGCAGTGAGCAGTTCTTC
TRBD1,TRBJ1-2,TRBV6-5,CASSYMTGDDGYTF,TGTGCCAGCAGTTACATGACAGGGGATGACGGCTACACCTTC
-,TRBJ2-1,TRBV4-1,CASSQNLLADFNEQFF,TGCGCCAGCAGCCAAAACTTACTAGCAGACTTTAATGAGCAGTTCTTC
-,TRBJ2-7,TRBV7-9,CASSWEEGYEQYF,TGTGCCAGCAGCTGGGAGGAGGGCTACGAGCAGTACTTC
-,TRBJ2-2,TRBV7-2,CATLAGELFF,TGTGCCACACTGGCCGGGGAGCTGTTTTTT
-,TRBJ2-7,TRBV6-5,CASRTTRVTEQYF,TGTGCCAGCAGGACGACCAGGGTTACCGAGCAGTACTTC
TRBD2,TRBJ2-2,TRBV7-9,CASSLLAGTGELFF,TGTGCCAGCAGCTTATTAGCGGGAACCGGGGAGCTGTTTTTT